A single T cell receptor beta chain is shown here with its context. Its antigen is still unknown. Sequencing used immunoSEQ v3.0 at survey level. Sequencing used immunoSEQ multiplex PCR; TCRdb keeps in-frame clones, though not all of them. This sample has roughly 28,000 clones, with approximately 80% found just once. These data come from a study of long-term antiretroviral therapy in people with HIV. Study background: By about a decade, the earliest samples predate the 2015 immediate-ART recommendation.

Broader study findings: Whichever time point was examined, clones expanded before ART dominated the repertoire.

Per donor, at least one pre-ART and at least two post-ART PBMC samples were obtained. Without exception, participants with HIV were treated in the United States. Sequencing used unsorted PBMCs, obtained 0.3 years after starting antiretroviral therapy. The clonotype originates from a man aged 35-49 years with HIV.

CDR3 DNA: TGCGCCAGCAGCCAAGATCGTAGGGGGGAAGAGACCCAGTACTTC. It codes for CASSQDRRGEETQYF. The V and J genes are TRBV4-3 and TRBJ2-5; either TRBD1 or TRBD2 may supply D (6 bases each). This CDR3 is 15 amino acids long. The germline V gene encodes CDR1 LGHNA and CDR2 YSLEER. The V gene lost 0 bases and the J gene lost 3 bases, with 11 bases spanning the gap.